Listed below are T cell receptor beta chains from one sample, sequenced in a study of T cells after yellow fever vaccination. In TCRdb, the 5' RACE reads were re-called with MiXCR into one record per CDR3 protein. The sample lists 200,000 to 300,000 distinct CDR3 sequences; around 6.7% were seen once. The sample here was CD4+ T cells sorted from PBMCs, taken on the day of the yellow fever booster vaccination. These receptors all stem from a man aged 25 to 40 who received the YFV17D yellow fever vaccine. Both conserved end residues are part of each CDR3. D genes are given only for firm matches. Size is omitted from some rows. Given values are once, few, many or a class for expanded clones.

V gene: TRBV29-1; J gene: TRBJ2-1; clone size: few; D gene: TRBD2; CDR3 protein: CSAKTSFSYNEQFF; CDR3 DNA: TGCAGCGCTAAGACTAGCTTCTCCTACAATGAGCAGTTCTTC
V gene: TRBV20-1; J gene: TRBJ1-4; clone size: few; D gene: -; CDR3 protein: CSATYRDGNEKLFF; CDR3 DNA: TGCAGTGCTACCTACAGGGATGGGAATGAAAAACTGTTTTTT
V gene: TRBV21-1; J gene: TRBJ2-7; clone size: many; D gene: -; CDR3 protein: CASSKYDREQYF; CDR3 DNA: TGTGCCAGCAGCAAGTATGACAGAGAGCAGTACTTC
V gene: TRBV15; J gene: TRBJ1-1; clone size: -; D gene: -; CDR3 protein: CATSIGLWNTEAFF; CDR3 DNA: TGTGCCACCAGCATAGGACTGTGGAACACTGAAGCTTTCTTT
V gene: TRBV5-5; J gene: TRBJ1-3; clone size: -; D gene: TRBD1; CDR3 protein: CASSPGQGASGNTIYF; CDR3 DNA: TGTGCCAGCAGCCCAGGACAGGGGGCCTCCGGAAACACCATATATTTT
V gene: TRBV6-2/TRBV6-3; J gene: TRBJ1-1; clone size: -; D gene: TRBD1; CDR3 protein: CASSYGQGSMNTEAFF; CDR3 DNA: TGTGCCAGCAGTTACGGACAGGGGTCCATGAACACTGAAGCTTTCTTT
V gene: TRBV6-2/TRBV6-3; J gene: TRBJ2-7; clone size: many; D gene: -; CDR3 protein: CARVSTEALLF; CDR3 DNA: TGTGCCAGAGTATCTACCGAGGCCCTTCTTTTC
V gene: TRBV11-3; J gene: TRBJ2-5; clone size: many; D gene: TRBD1; CDR3 protein: CASSYRQGVGETQYF; CDR3 DNA: TGTGCCAGCAGCTATCGACAGGGTGTAGGGGAGACCCAGTACTTC
V gene: TRBV5-4; J gene: TRBJ2-1; clone size: few; D gene: TRBD1; CDR3 protein: CASSVGQGAGEQFF; CDR3 DNA: TGTGCCAGCAGCGTGGGACAGGGGGCGGGGGAGCAGTTCTTC
V gene: TRBV7-2; J gene: TRBJ2-3; clone size: many; D gene: -; CDR3 protein: CASSLRGGQQYF; CDR3 DNA: TGTGCCAGCAGCTTAAGAGGAGGCCAGCAGTATTTT
V gene: TRBV7-9; J gene: TRBJ1-5; clone size: many; D gene: -; CDR3 protein: CASSWLQGPQHF; CDR3 DNA: TGTGCCAGCAGCTGGCTTCAAGGTCCCCAGCATTTT
V gene: TRBV2; J gene: TRBJ2-7; clone size: few; D gene: TRBD2; CDR3 protein: CASRRGLADYEQYF; CDR3 DNA: TGTGCCAGCAGGAGGGGACTAGCGGACTACGAGCAGTACTTC
V gene: TRBV14; J gene: TRBJ1-2; clone size: few; D gene: -; CDR3 protein: CASSRPGTNDGYTF; CDR3 DNA: TGTGCCAGCAGCCGGCCTGGGACAAACGATGGCTACACCTTC
V gene: TRBV19; J gene: TRBJ2-5; clone size: few; D gene: TRBD2; CDR3 protein: CASSIGLAGSETQYF; CDR3 DNA: TGTGCCAGTAGTATTGGACTAGCGGGATCTGAGACCCAGTACTTC
V gene: TRBV5-1; J gene: TRBJ2-3; clone size: -; D gene: -; CDR3 protein: CASAEGEWDTQYF; CDR3 DNA: TGCGCCAGCGCCGAGGGGGAGTGGGATACGCAGTATTTT
V gene: TRBV5-1; J gene: TRBJ1-1; clone size: many; D gene: -; CDR3 protein: CASSLDGRMNTEAFF; CDR3 DNA: TGCGCCAGCAGCTTGGATGGCAGGATGAACACTGAAGCTTTCTTT
V gene: TRBV5-1; J gene: TRBJ2-2; clone size: many; D gene: -; CDR3 protein: CASSLALRSNTGELFF; CDR3 DNA: TGCGCCAGCAGCTTGGCCTTGCGATCGAACACCGGGGAGCTGTTTTTT
V gene: TRBV5-5; J gene: TRBJ2-7; clone size: many; D gene: -; CDR3 protein: CASSPTGTHHYEQYF; CDR3 DNA: TGTGCCAGCAGCCCCACCGGGACTCACCACTACGAGCAGTACTTC
V gene: TRBV5-6; J gene: TRBJ2-1; clone size: many; D gene: -; CDR3 protein: CASSFDRSSYNEQFF; CDR3 DNA: TGTGCCAGCAGCTTCGACAGGAGCTCCTACAATGAGCAGTTCTTC
V gene: TRBV19; J gene: TRBJ2-1; clone size: few; D gene: -; CDR3 protein: CASNLGGSTYEQFF; CDR3 DNA: TGTGCCAGTAATCTCGGCGGGTCAACTTATGAGCAGTTCTTC
V gene: TRBV5-1; J gene: TRBJ2-5; clone size: -; D gene: TRBD1; CDR3 protein: CASAEQDRGLAETQYF; CDR3 DNA: TGCGCCAGCGCCGAACAAGACAGGGGGTTGGCAGAGACCCAGTACTTC
V gene: TRBV7-7; J gene: TRBJ2-5; clone size: many; D gene: -; CDR3 protein: CASSLSGVQETQYF; CDR3 DNA: TGTGCCAGCAGCTTATCAGGAGTCCAAGAGACCCAGTACTTC
V gene: TRBV29-1; J gene: TRBJ2-5; clone size: -; D gene: -; CDR3 protein: CSFRQLQETQYF; CDR3 DNA: TGCAGTTTCCGACAGTTACAAGAGACCCAGTACTTC
V gene: TRBV7-2; J gene: TRBJ1-4; clone size: many; D gene: -; CDR3 protein: CASSRDEKLFF; CDR3 DNA: TGTGCCAGCAGTCGAGACGAAAAACTGTTTTTT
V gene: TRBV7-9; J gene: TRBJ2-3; clone size: many; D gene: TRBD1; CDR3 protein: CASSFRTGSDTQYF; CDR3 DNA: TGTGCCAGCAGCTTTAGGACAGGGTCAGATACGCAGTATTTT
V gene: TRBV6-4; J gene: TRBJ2-1; clone size: many; D gene: TRBD2; CDR3 protein: CATASGREQFF; CDR3 DNA: TGTGCCACTGCTAGCGGGAGGGAACAGTTCTTC
V gene: TRBV7-2; J gene: TRBJ1-3; clone size: -; D gene: -; CDR3 protein: CASSLYLGSGNTIYF; CDR3 DNA: TGTGCCAGCAGCCTATACTTAGGCTCTGGAAACACCATATATTTT
V gene: TRBV29-1; J gene: TRBJ2-5; clone size: many; D gene: -; CDR3 protein: CSVVDPGETQYF; CDR3 DNA: TGCAGCGTTGTGGATCCTGGAGAGACCCAGTACTTC
V gene: TRBV18; J gene: TRBJ2-2; clone size: many; D gene: TRBD1; CDR3 protein: CASRGQAGPDTGELFF; CDR3 DNA: TGTGCCAGTCGCGGACAGGCAGGGCCGGACACCGGGGAGCTGTTTTTT
V gene: TRBV4-1; J gene: TRBJ2-7; clone size: many; D gene: TRBD1; CDR3 protein: CASSQGTGQSYEQYF; CDR3 DNA: TGCGCCAGCAGCCAGGGGACAGGGCAGTCCTACGAGCAGTACTTC
V gene: TRBV20-1; J gene: TRBJ1-5; clone size: -; D gene: TRBD1; CDR3 protein: CSASRGTGFQPQHF; CDR3 DNA: TGCAGTGCTAGTCGTGGGACAGGTTTTCAGCCCCAGCATTTT
V gene: TRBV19; J gene: TRBJ1-4; clone size: few; D gene: -; CDR3 protein: CASSIRLLGNNEKLFF; CDR3 DNA: TGTGCCAGTAGTATCCGTCTGTTGGGGAACAATGAAAAACTGTTTTTT
V gene: TRBV20-1; J gene: TRBJ2-3; clone size: many; D gene: -; CDR3 protein: CSASEGDDTQYF; CDR3 DNA: TGCAGTGCTTCGGAGGGTGATGATACGCAGTATTTT
V gene: TRBV12-3/TRBV12-4; J gene: TRBJ2-7; clone size: -; D gene: TRBD2; CDR3 protein: CASCSPLMGTSGRYEQYF; CDR3 DNA: TGTGCCAGCTGTTCGCCACTTATGGGGACTAGTGGAAGATACGAGCAGTACTTC
V gene: TRBV18; J gene: TRBJ2-2; clone size: many; D gene: -; CDR3 protein: CASSPRPDQRLGELFF; CDR3 DNA: TGTGCCAGCTCACCAAGGCCGGATCAAAGGCTCGGGGAGCTGTTTTTT
V gene: TRBV20-1; J gene: TRBJ2-1; clone size: -; D gene: TRBD2; CDR3 protein: CSARFSTSGNYNEQFF; CDR3 DNA: TGCAGTGCTAGATTTTCGACTAGCGGGAACTACAATGAGCAGTTCTTC
V gene: TRBV18; J gene: TRBJ1-5; clone size: many; D gene: TRBD1; CDR3 protein: CASSPGVGQGAQPQHF; CDR3 DNA: TGTGCCAGCTCACCCGGGGTCGGACAGGGGGCCCAGCCCCAGCATTTT
V gene: TRBV20-1; J gene: TRBJ2-2; clone size: few; D gene: -; CDR3 protein: CSARGLVGTGELFF; CDR3 DNA: TGCAGTGCTAGAGGCCTAGTCGGCACCGGGGAGCTGTTTTTT
V gene: TRBV7-9; J gene: TRBJ1-1; clone size: -; D gene: -; CDR3 protein: CASSIPARGEAFF; CDR3 DNA: TGTGCCAGCAGCATACCAGCCAGGGGTGAAGCTTTCTTT
V gene: TRBV19; J gene: TRBJ2-7; clone size: many; D gene: -; CDR3 protein: CASSGTPPYEQYF; CDR3 DNA: TGTGCCAGTAGTGGGACCCCACCCTACGAGCAGTACTTC
V gene: TRBV24-1; J gene: TRBJ2-1; clone size: few; D gene: TRBD1; CDR3 protein: CATSDFGTGDTNDEQFF; CDR3 DNA: TGTGCCACCAGTGATTTTGGGACAGGGGACACTAACGATGAGCAGTTCTTC
V gene: TRBV20-1; J gene: TRBJ1-5; clone size: -; D gene: -; CDR3 protein: CSARWGRAGQPQHF; CDR3 DNA: TGCAGTGCTAGATGGGGCAGGGCGGGTCAGCCCCAGCATTTT
V gene: TRBV10-3; J gene: TRBJ2-3; clone size: many; D gene: TRBD2; CDR3 protein: CAISESQGGPSDTQYF; CDR3 DNA: TGTGCCATCAGTGAGTCCCAGGGAGGGCCCTCAGATACGCAGTATTTT
V gene: TRBV6-1; J gene: TRBJ2-2; clone size: many; D gene: TRBD1; CDR3 protein: CASSEDRAGTGELFF; CDR3 DNA: TGTGCCAGCAGTGAGGACAGGGCGGGCACCGGGGAGCTGTTTTTT
V gene: TRBV4-3; J gene: TRBJ2-4; clone size: many; D gene: -; CDR3 protein: CASSQDINVAKNIQYF; CDR3 DNA: TGCGCCAGCAGCCAAGATATTAATGTAGCCAAAAACATTCAGTACTTC
V gene: TRBV6-1; J gene: TRBJ2-1; clone size: -; D gene: -; CDR3 protein: CASSIRRDYNEQFF; CDR3 DNA: TGTGCCAGCAGTATCAGACGGGACTACAATGAGCAGTTCTTC
V gene: TRBV11-1; J gene: TRBJ2-1; clone size: -; D gene: -; CDR3 protein: CASSLTIFPQNEQFF; CDR3 DNA: TGTGCCAGCAGCTTAACGATTTTCCCTCAAAATGAGCAGTTCTTC
V gene: TRBV4-2; J gene: TRBJ2-1; clone size: few; D gene: TRBD2; CDR3 protein: CASSQEGTSGYNEQFF; CDR3 DNA: TGTGCCAGCAGCCAAGAGGGGACTAGCGGCTACAATGAGCAGTTCTTC
V gene: TRBV29-1; J gene: TRBJ2-5; clone size: few; D gene: -; CDR3 protein: CSVVSETQYF; CDR3 DNA: TGCAGCGTTGTAAGTGAGACCCAGTACTTC
V gene: TRBV6-5; J gene: TRBJ1-1; clone size: few; D gene: -; CDR3 protein: CASSSIGMSAFF; CDR3 DNA: TGTGCCAGCAGTTCGATCGGGATGTCGGCTTTCTTT